This T cell receptor (beta chain) was recorded in a study of prognosis after radiotherapy for stage I lung cancer. TCR beta CDR3 amplification from genomic DNA was performed by two-round multiplex PCR. The first round of PCR was done with primers that matched each TRBV and TRBJ gene. MiXCR, run by TCRdb on the multiplex PCR reads, gives a single entry per CDR3 protein. The sample shows under 20,000 distinct CDR3 sequences, roughly 45% of them seen only once. Peripheral blood, 6 to 7.5 milliliters per draw, was collected at each of two time points. The CDR3 is 15 amino acids. Germline loops: CDR1 SGDLS, CDR2 YYNGEE. V was pared by 0 bases and J by 5 bases, with 2 bases of the junction left unmatched.

V usage is TRBV9 and J usage is TRBJ2-5, with 12 bases lining up with TRBD2. This clonotype originated in a donor over 45 with non-small cell lung cancer. The sample was PBMCs, taken before or after stereotactic body radiation therapy (not recorded which). CDR3 sequence (DNA): TGTGCCAGCAGCGTAGCCACTAGCGGGGGGGAGACCCAGTACTTC. Protein: CASSVATSGGETQYF.